A single TCR beta chain is shown here with its context. Its antigen is still unknown. The data stem from a study of cytomegalovirus exposure and HLA in healthy donors. General study results and limits: Under in vitro conditions, a few CMV-associated chains were confirmed as specific for CMV antigens. Later analysis reportedly placed an Asian-associated ancestry cluster below the approximately 730-donor mean in N-insertions. Sequencing probably produced one cluster of sequence variants that were highly shared.

The PCR had 60 Vbeta and 13 Jbeta primers. TCRdb's table, derived via immunoSEQ multiplex PCR, lists solely in-frame clones and lacks some. The data contain 130,000 or so clones, around 80% of them singletons. The CDR3 contains 16 residues. The germline gives CDR1 MDHEN, CDR2 SYDVKM. With V trimmed by 3 bases and J by 2 bases, 7 bases remained unmatched. All donors participated as healthy donors of bone marrow. The TCR comes from a female donor in good health and CMV-seropositive. What was sequenced was PBMCs. The V call is TRBV28, the J call TRBJ1-5; 7 nucleotides agree with TRBD1. CDR3 sequence (DNA): TGTGCCAGCAGTTTCGAGGGGGCAGTTGGCAATCAGCCCCAGCATTTT. Protein product: CASSFEGAVGNQPQHF.